This T cell receptor beta chain was recorded in a study of cytomegalovirus exposure and HLA in healthy donors. General study findings and limits: In a later analysis, a genetic analysis reported fewer productive-TCR N-insertions in an Asian-associated ancestry cluster than the cohort average. A later analysis linked a missense variant in DCLRE1C to the trimming of TCR beta V and J genes. Researchers had no immune exposure information except CMV serostatus available.

The PCR made use of 60 Vbeta and 13 Jbeta primers. Per the authors' pipeline: About 10 million shared chains were among roughly 81 million unique TCR beta chains counted in a later analysis. Data came from immunoSEQ multiplex PCR; TCRdb stores just in-frame clones and leaves some out. The V and J calls and clone size were taken over from that table, and D and trimming were inferred from the DNA. The table records tens of thousands of clones, about three quarters of them present only once. This CDR3 is 16 amino acids long. With 7 bases removed from V and 0 bases from J, the gap between germline ends came to 18 bases. CDR1 is SNHLY, CDR2 FYNNEI, per germline. For this clone: No antigen is known for it.

The receptor's source is a man younger than 35 in good health and CMV-seronegative. The specimen sequenced was PBMCs. This rearrangement joins TRBV2 to TRBJ1-2, with D possibly TRBD1 on 6 matching bases. The CDR3 DNA follows: TGTGCCAGCACTGGGACACTTTTCTCTTCTAACTATGGCTACACCTTC. Encoded protein: CASTGTLFSSNYGYTF. The full variable domain, in which reference TRBV2 and TRBJ1-2 provide the parts outside the CDR3, is EPEVTQTPSHQVTQMGQEVILRCVPISNHLYFYWYRQILGQKVEFLVSFYNNEISEKSEIFDDQFSVERPDGSNFTLKIRSTKLEDSAMYFCASTGTLFSSNYGYTFGSGTRLTVV.